A selection of T cell receptor beta chains follows, all from one sample in a study of graft-versus-host responses after intestinal transplantation. Profiled with immunoSEQ multiplex PCR; TCRdb holds only in-frame clones, not every one. The top ten hold about 0.25% of the sample, which has about 110,000 clones, roughly nine tenths seen once. Their specific antigens are unknown. This sample comprised unstimulated CD4+ T cells sorted from spleen or lymph node cells, obtained before transplant. These receptors all stem from a human donor who was the organ donor for an intestinal transplant. The CDR3 runs from the conserved cysteine through the conserved F or W. The D gene is left open where the match is weak. Rows may omit the clone size; those that give it use once, few, many or a size class.

d_call: NA; clone_size: few; j_call: TRBJ1-2; v_call: TRBV2; cdr3_aa: CASGGTWGYTF; cdr3_nt: TGTGCCAGTGGCGGGACATGGGGCTACACCTTC
d_call: NA; clone_size: NA; j_call: TRBJ1-1; v_call: TRBV2; cdr3_aa: CASSAYGNTEAFF; cdr3_nt: TGTGCCAGCAGTGCTTACGGGAACACTGAAGCTTTCTTT
d_call: TRBD2; clone_size: once; j_call: TRBJ2-5; v_call: TRBV5-4; cdr3_aa: CASSLGGGTRGETQYF; cdr3_nt: TGTGCCAGCAGCTTGGGCGGGGGAACTCGGGGCGAGACCCAGTACTTC
d_call: NA; clone_size: once; j_call: TRBJ1-4; v_call: TRBV4-3; cdr3_aa: CASSQHYATNEKLFF; cdr3_nt: TGCGCCAGCAGCCAGCACTATGCAACTAATGAAAAACTGTTTTTT
d_call: NA; clone_size: NA; j_call: TRBJ1-1; v_call: TRBV11-3; cdr3_aa: CASSSNTDTEAFF; cdr3_nt: TGTGCCAGCAGCTCCAACACGGACACCGAAGCTTTCTTT
d_call: NA; clone_size: once; j_call: TRBJ2-7; v_call: TRBV25-1; cdr3_aa: CASSDPGAIANEQYF; cdr3_nt: TGTGCCAGCAGTGATCCGGGAGCAATCGCAAACGAGCAGTACTTC
d_call: NA; clone_size: NA; j_call: TRBJ1-3; v_call: TRBV9; cdr3_aa: CASSVLHAGAGGNTIYF; cdr3_nt: TGTGCCAGCAGCGTATTGCATGCGGGTGCGGGTGGAAACACCATATATTTT
d_call: TRBD1; clone_size: NA; j_call: TRBJ1-4; v_call: TRBV14; cdr3_aa: CASTTGGRATNEKLFF; cdr3_nt: TGTGCCAGCACCACAGGGGGCAGGGCAACTAATGAAAAACTGTTTTTT
d_call: TRBD1; clone_size: NA; j_call: TRBJ2-1; v_call: TRBV25-1; cdr3_aa: CASSERLDRGKRKEQFF; cdr3_nt: TGTGCCAGCAGTGAGCGCCTGGACAGGGGGAAGAGAAAGGAGCAGTTCTTC
d_call: NA; clone_size: few; j_call: TRBJ2-7; v_call: TRBV7-9; cdr3_aa: CASSALLGLGEQYF; cdr3_nt: TGTGCCAGCAGCGCGTTACTAGGTTTGGGCGAGCAGTACTTC
d_call: NA; clone_size: NA; j_call: TRBJ2-7; v_call: TRBV20-1; cdr3_aa: CSATRDYEQYF; cdr3_nt: TGCAGTGCTACCCGGGACTACGAGCAGTACTTC
d_call: TRBD2; clone_size: once; j_call: TRBJ2-3; v_call: TRBV2; cdr3_aa: CASSEGTSGSSPDTQYF; cdr3_nt: TGTGCCAGCAGTGAAGGGACTAGCGGGAGTAGCCCAGATACGCAGTATTTT
d_call: NA; clone_size: NA; j_call: TRBJ1-3; v_call: TRBV5-1; cdr3_aa: CASSATSQGTGNTIYF; cdr3_nt: TGCGCCAGCAGCGCCACATCACAGGGTACTGGAAACACCATATATTTT
d_call: TRBD2; clone_size: NA; j_call: TRBJ2-1; v_call: TRBV7-9; cdr3_aa: CASSLSLGNSGSGYNEQFF; cdr3_nt: TGTGCCAGCAGCTTATCATTGGGGAATAGCGGGAGCGGCTACAATGAGCAGTTCTTC
d_call: TRBD1; clone_size: NA; j_call: TRBJ2-1; v_call: TRBV19; cdr3_aa: CASSLQNRGQGGLSSYNEQFF; cdr3_nt: TGTGCCAGTAGTTTACAGAATCGGGGACAGGGAGGACTGAGCTCCTACAATGAGCAGTTCTTC
d_call: NA; clone_size: NA; j_call: TRBJ1-1; v_call: TRBV21-1; cdr3_aa: CASSKECRVTEAFF; cdr3_nt: TGTGCCAGCAGCAAAGAGTGCAGGGTTACTGAAGCTTTCTTT
d_call: NA; clone_size: NA; j_call: TRBJ1-1; v_call: TRBV6-1; cdr3_aa: CASSRGLDTEAFF; cdr3_nt: TGTGCCAGCAGTCGGGGTCTAGACACTGAAGCTTTCTTT
d_call: TRBD1; clone_size: NA; j_call: TRBJ1-2; v_call: TRBV27; cdr3_aa: CASSLGQGGYGYTF; cdr3_nt: TGTGCCAGCAGTTTAGGACAGGGGGGCTATGGCTACACCTTC
d_call: NA; clone_size: NA; j_call: TRBJ2-7; v_call: TRBV5-1; cdr3_aa: CASSLEGSGFSYEQYF; cdr3_nt: TGCGCCAGCAGCTTGGAAGGTAGCGGATTTTCCTACGAGCAGTACTTC
d_call: TRBD1; clone_size: once; j_call: TRBJ1-1; v_call: TRBV19; cdr3_aa: CASNTGHRGNTEAFF; cdr3_nt: TGTGCCAGTAACACAGGCCACAGGGGTAACACTGAAGCTTTCTTT
d_call: TRBD1; clone_size: NA; j_call: TRBJ1-2; v_call: TRBV29-1; cdr3_aa: CSVARDRSYGYTF; cdr3_nt: TGCAGCGTAGCCCGGGACAGGTCCTATGGCTACACCTTC
d_call: NA; clone_size: NA; j_call: TRBJ1-4; v_call: TRBV7-2; cdr3_aa: CASSGRWGIEKLFF; cdr3_nt: TGTGCCAGCAGCGGCAGGTGGGGAATTGAAAAACTGTTTTTT
d_call: TRBD2; clone_size: NA; j_call: TRBJ2-1; v_call: TRBV18; cdr3_aa: CASSRTSAIYNEQFF; cdr3_nt: TGTGCCAGCTCACGGACTAGCGCAATCTACAATGAGCAGTTCTTC
d_call: NA; clone_size: NA; j_call: TRBJ2-7; v_call: TRBV28; cdr3_aa: CASSIAPGVKSEQYF; cdr3_nt: TGTGCCAGCAGTATAGCCCCAGGGGTGAAGTCCGAGCAGTACTTC
d_call: NA; clone_size: NA; j_call: TRBJ2-5; v_call: TRBV18; cdr3_aa: CASSPHKDWGTQYF; cdr3_nt: TGTGCCAGCTCACCTCACAAGGATTGGGGGACCCAGTACTTC
d_call: TRBD2; clone_size: NA; j_call: TRBJ2-3; v_call: TRBV7-3; cdr3_aa: CASSTGLAGAADTQYF; cdr3_nt: TGTGCCAGCAGCACGGGACTAGCGGGAGCGGCAGATACGCAGTATTTT
d_call: NA; clone_size: NA; j_call: TRBJ1-5; v_call: TRBV30; cdr3_aa: CAWSRGYSNQPQHF; cdr3_nt: TGTGCCTGGAGTAGGGGGTATAGCAATCAGCCCCAGCATTTT
d_call: TRBD1; clone_size: NA; j_call: TRBJ2-1; v_call: TRBV10-3; cdr3_aa: CAISVNRGTYNEQFF; cdr3_nt: TGTGCCATCAGTGTAAACAGGGGAACCTACAATGAGCAGTTCTTC
d_call: TRBD1; clone_size: once; j_call: TRBJ1-3; v_call: TRBV10-2; cdr3_aa: CASSTGGANTIYF; cdr3_nt: TGCGCCAGCAGTACAGGGGGCGCAAACACCATATATTTT
d_call: TRBD2; clone_size: NA; j_call: TRBJ2-7; v_call: TRBV30; cdr3_aa: CAWSLGLAGGEQYF; cdr3_nt: TGTGCCTGGAGTCTCGGACTAGCGGGAGGCGAGCAGTACTTC
d_call: NA; clone_size: NA; j_call: TRBJ2-2; v_call: TRBV9; cdr3_aa: CASSDMRTNTGELFF; cdr3_nt: TGTGCCAGCAGCGATATGAGAACGAACACCGGGGAGCTGTTTTTT
d_call: NA; clone_size: NA; j_call: TRBJ2-3; v_call: TRBV29-1; cdr3_aa: CSVGGSSTDTQYF; cdr3_nt: TGCAGCGTTGGGGGCTCTAGCACAGATACGCAGTATTTT
d_call: NA; clone_size: NA; j_call: TRBJ2-3; v_call: TRBV2; cdr3_aa: CASSFGLNYYTDTQYF; cdr3_nt: TGTGCCAGCAGTTTCGGACTCAACTACTACACAGATACGCAGTATTTT